This T cell receptor (beta chain) was captured in a study of T cell responses to AZD1222 COVID-19 vaccine. Sequencing was performed with immunoSEQ multiplex PCR; in TCRdb, only in-frame clones are kept and a portion is missing. The sample records approximately 120,000 clones, about 91% being singletons. The clonotype originates from an adult in good health. Sequences were derived from peripheral blood, sampled on day 0 of AZD1222 vaccination.

The CDR3 nucleotides are TGTGCCAGCAGCCCCGCGAGAGGGGAGCTGTTTTTT. Its protein product is CASSPARGELFF. V is TRBV3-1 (or the pseudogene TRBV3-2) and J is TRBJ2-2; D unclear. The length of the CDR3 is 12 residues. Between the trimmed V and J ends, which lost 4 bases and 8 bases, there was a span of 8 bases. In germline, CDR1 is LGHDT, CDR2 YNNKEL (reference sequence).